This T cell receptor beta chain derives from a study of yellow fever vaccine responses in identical twins. Remarks on this clonotype: Its cognate antigen is unknown.

V gave up 2 bases and J gave up 0 bases, with 7 bases separating them. CDR1 and CDR2 (germline): WNHNN, SYGVQD (reference sequence). The CDR3 spans 14 residues. TCRdb fed the RT-PCR reads into MiXCR, producing one record per CDR3 protein. The sample includes roughly 1,200 distinct CDR3 sequences, approximately 85% of them seen just once. General study points: Twins reportedly had a vaccine T cell response that seemed partly convergent, partly personalized.

The V call is TRBV10-1, the J call TRBJ1-1; no clear D. The receptor's source is a woman aged 18-29 years who received the yellow fever vaccine. The source was T cells from blood (PBMCs), unsorted or a sorted subset (not recorded which), collected before or after yellow fever vaccination (not recorded which). The CDR3 region has the DNA TGCGCCAGCAGTGAGACAGCCATGAACACTGAAGCTTTCTTT. It yields the protein CASSETAMNTEAFF.